This is a list of T cell receptor beta chains from one sample in a study of T cell repertoires in cytomegalovirus infection. TCRdb redid the calling of the reads with MiXCR, one entry per CDR3 protein. The table lists about 360,000 distinct CDR3 sequences, around a sixth of them singletons, with around 9.3% in the top ten. The sample comprised PBMCs. The receptors here all came from a human donor in good health (CMV status not recorded). Some clones in this sample may be carry-over from other donors' samples. The CDR3 runs from the conserved cysteine through the conserved F or W. The D gene is left open where the match is weak. The size entry is marked missing in some rows and otherwise reads once, few, many or a size class.

>TRBJ2-7|few|TRBV20-1|-
TGCAGTGCTCCTCACCCCGACAGTAACGAGCAGTACTTC
CSAPHPDSNEQYF
>TRBJ1-1|-|TRBV29-1|-
TGCAGCGGAACAGGGTCTGGCACTGAAGCTTTCTTT
CSGTGSGTEAFF
>TRBJ2-3|-|TRBV14|TRBD2
TGTGCCAGCAGCCCGAGAACTAGCGTTGGTGCAGATACGCAGTATTTT
CASSPRTSVGADTQYF
>TRBJ2-4|-|TRBV6-5|-
TGTGCCAGCAGTTATGATGACATTCAGTACTTC
CASSYDDIQYF
>TRBJ2-7|few|TRBV29-1|-
TGCAGCATAAAGACAGGTATCAACTACGAGCAGTACTTC
CSIKTGINYEQYF
>TRBJ2-5|few|TRBV20-1|TRBD2
TGCAGTGGATGGGCGGGGGAAGAGACCCAGTACTTC
CSGWAGEETQYF
>TRBJ1-6|-|TRBV15|-
TGTGCCACCAGACCAGGTGGACAGTCCAATTCACCCCTCCACTTT
CATRPGGQSNSPLHF
>TRBJ1-1|many|TRBV7-8|-
TGTGCCAGCAGCTTAGCTGGGGTCGGGCTGCGGGCTTTCTTT
CASSLAGVGLRAFF
>TRBJ2-7|few|TRBV20-1|-
TGCAGTGCTCTGCCTAGAAGAAGGGTCTACGAGCAGTACTTC
CSALPRRRVYEQYF
>TRBJ1-1|many|TRBV6-1|-
TGTGCCAGCAGGGAATGGGGGCAGGAGGCTTTCTTT
CASREWGQEAFF
>TRBJ1-6|many|TRBV6-1|-
TGTGCCAGCAGCGCTTATAATTCACCCCTCCACTTT
CASSAYNSPLHF
>TRBJ1-1|many|TRBV7-8|-
TGTGCCAGCAGCCCTAGCAGGATTTTCATTATTGAAGCTTTCTTT
CASSPSRIFIIEAFF
>TRBJ2-7|few|TRBV7-6|TRBD2
TGTGCCAGCAGCCGGACTAGCGGGAGTGGTGAGCAGTACTTC
CASSRTSGSGEQYF
>TRBJ1-2|many|TRBV7-2|-
TGTGCCAGCAGCTACGGAACCTCCTTAGCTAACTATGGCTACACCTTC
CASSYGTSLANYGYTF
>TRBJ1-6|-|TRBV9|-
TGTGCCAGCAGCGTAGTACCACTGGGTTCACCCCTCCACTTT
CASSVVPLGSPLHF
>TRBJ1-3|-|TRBV7-6|TRBD1
TGTGCCAGCAGTTATCGTGACAGGGGGCGATCTAGGTCTGGAAACACCATATATTTT
CASSYRDRGRSRSGNTIYF
>TRBJ2-1|-|TRBV19|TRBD2
TGTGCCAGTAAACCGCTAGCGGGAGGTAACAATGAGCAGTTCTTC
CASKPLAGGNNEQFF
>TRBJ1-2|many|TRBV6-2/TRBV6-3|TRBD1
TGTGCCAGCACCCACCTCGGACAGGGTTCCGGCTACACCTTC
CASTHLGQGSGYTF
>TRBJ2-3|-|TRBV4-2|TRBD1
TGTGCCAGCAGCCATACCTACAGGGGGAGCACAGATACGCAGTATTTT
CASSHTYRGSTDTQYF
>TRBJ2-7|-|TRBV7-9|-
TGTGCCAGCAGCCACCGGGGACCCACCTACGAGCAGTACTTC
CASSHRGPTYEQYF
>TRBJ2-7|many|TRBV7-2|-
TGTGCCAGCAGCTTAAGGGAACAGGGAAGAAGCGAGCAGTACTTC
CASSLREQGRSEQYF
>TRBJ1-5|-|TRBV20-1|TRBD1
TGCAGTGCCGATTCGGACAGGGGGCTTGGTCAGCCCCAGCATTTT
CSADSDRGLGQPQHF
>TRBJ2-2|few|TRBV20-1|TRBD2
TGCAGTGCTAGAGAGCAGACTAGCGGGAGCATTTACACCGGGGAGCTGTTTTTT
CSAREQTSGSIYTGELFF
>TRBJ2-3|-|TRBV14|TRBD2
TGTGCCAGCAGCGCTAGCGGGGGCCCTGTTACGCAGTATTTT
CASSASGGPVTQYF
>TRBJ1-1|few|TRBV10-3|TRBD1
TGTGCCATCGGGGAGGGGGCCCACACTGAAGCTTTCTTT
CAIGEGAHTEAFF
>TRBJ1-5|-|TRBV19|-
TGTGCCAGCGAAAACCGAGGTCAGCCCCAGCATTTT
CASENRGQPQHF
>TRBJ2-1|many|TRBV7-2|-
TGTGCCAGCAGCTTTCAGAGCTCCTACAATGAGCAGTTCTTC
CASSFQSSYNEQFF
>TRBJ1-5|-|TRBV6-2/TRBV6-3|-
TGTGCCATCCTTCGGGCTCAGCCCCAGCATTTT
CAILRAQPQHF
>TRBJ1-1|few|TRBV5-1|-
TGCGCCAGCAGCTTGGAGACAGTGAACACTGAAGCTTTCTTT
CASSLETVNTEAFF
>TRBJ1-4|once|TRBV5-1|-
TGCGCCAGCAGCATGGACGGAGCATGGACCGAAAAACTGTTTTTT
CASSMDGAWTEKLFF
>TRBJ2-1|few|TRBV12-3/TRBV12-4|-
TGTGCCAGCAGTTTTAGCCCGGGCAATGAGCAGTTCTTC
CASSFSPGNEQFF
>TRBJ2-7|-|TRBV5-4|TRBD2
TGTGCCAGCAGCGGCGGACTAGCGGGAGGCGAGCAGTACTTC
CASSGGLAGGEQYF
>TRBJ2-3|-|TRBV15|TRBD2
TGTGCCACCAGCAGGGATCCGGGACTAGCGGGTAGCAGCACAGATACGCAGTATTTT
CATSRDPGLAGSSTDTQYF
>TRBJ1-4|-|TRBV10-3|-
TGTGCCATCAGATCAAATGAAAAACTGTTTTTT
CAIRSNEKLFF
>TRBJ1-3|-|TRBV5-1|-
TGCGCCAGCAGCTTGGACACCGGAGGGGGGAGGCGCGGAAACACCATATATTTT
CASSLDTGGGRRGNTIYF
>TRBJ2-5|many|TRBV6-2/TRBV6-3|-
TGTGCCAGCAGAGGCAGCTTGGAGACCCAGTACTTC
CASRGSLETQYF
>TRBJ2-5|many|TRBV7-2|-
TGTGCCAGCAACCAACGTCAAGAGACCCAGTACTTC
CASNQRQETQYF
>TRBJ2-1|-|TRBV18|TRBD1
TGTGCCAGCTCACCCGGGACAGGGGGCTTAAATGAGCAGTTCTTC
CASSPGTGGLNEQFF
>TRBJ2-4|few|TRBV10-3|-
TGTGCCATCAGTGCGGCAGGGGCTGACATTCAGTACTTC
CAISAAGADIQYF
>TRBJ2-7|-|TRBV28|TRBD2
TGTGCCAGCAGTCCCGGGGGGAAGTCCTACGAGCAGTACTTC
CASSPGGKSYEQYF
>TRBJ1-2|many|TRBV12-3/TRBV12-4|TRBD1
TGTGCCAGCAGTTTGCCAGGGGGTTTAGGTGGCTACACCTTC
CASSLPGGLGGYTF
>TRBJ1-5|many|TRBV7-8|TRBD1
TGTGCCAGCAGCTTGCCGGGACAGGGGATTCAGCCCCAGCATTTT
CASSLPGQGIQPQHF
>TRBJ1-3|-|TRBV12-3/TRBV12-4|-
TGTGCCAGCAGTTTATCCGGGGGCTCTGGAAACACCATATATTTT
CASSLSGGSGNTIYF
>TRBJ2-3|few|TRBV15|TRBD1
TGTGCCACCAGCGAAGACAGGGGGACGTCTACGCAGTATTTT
CATSEDRGTSTQYF
>TRBJ1-6|few|TRBV27|-
TGTGCCAGCAGTTTACCCCGGACAGCCAACCGAGCTTCACCCCTCCACTTT
CASSLPRTANRASPLHF
>TRBJ1-5|-|TRBV6-2/TRBV6-3|-
TGTGCCAGCAGATCCCCAGGGGTCAGCAATCAGCCCCAGCATTTT
CASRSPGVSNQPQHF
>TRBJ2-1|-|TRBV5-1|-
TGCGCCAGCAGCGGGGGACTGTCCTACAATGAGCAGTTCTTC
CASSGGLSYNEQFF
>TRBJ2-1|few|TRBV20-1|TRBD2
TGCAGTGCTAGGCCCCCGGGCGGGAGGGCTTACAATGAGCAGTTCTTC
CSARPPGGRAYNEQFF
>TRBJ2-2|-|TRBV7-4|-
TGTGCCAGCAGCTTGGGTGCGGATCCGAACACCGGGGAGCTGTTTTTT
CASSLGADPNTGELFF
>TRBJ2-7|many|TRBV18|TRBD1
TGTGCCAGCTCGTCCGGGACAGGAAACTACGAGCAGTACTTC
CASSSGTGNYEQYF
>TRBJ1-6|-|TRBV29-1|-
TGCAGCGTTGCACAGGGATCAAATTCACCCCTCCACTTT
CSVAQGSNSPLHF
>TRBJ2-3|-|TRBV5-3|-
TGTGCCAGCAGCTCCTATAAACCAGATACGCAGTATTTT
CASSSYKPDTQYF
>TRBJ1-2|-|TRBV20-1|-
TGCAGTGCTAGAGACAATCGCCGGGGCCCCTATGGCTACACCTTC
CSARDNRRGPYGYTF